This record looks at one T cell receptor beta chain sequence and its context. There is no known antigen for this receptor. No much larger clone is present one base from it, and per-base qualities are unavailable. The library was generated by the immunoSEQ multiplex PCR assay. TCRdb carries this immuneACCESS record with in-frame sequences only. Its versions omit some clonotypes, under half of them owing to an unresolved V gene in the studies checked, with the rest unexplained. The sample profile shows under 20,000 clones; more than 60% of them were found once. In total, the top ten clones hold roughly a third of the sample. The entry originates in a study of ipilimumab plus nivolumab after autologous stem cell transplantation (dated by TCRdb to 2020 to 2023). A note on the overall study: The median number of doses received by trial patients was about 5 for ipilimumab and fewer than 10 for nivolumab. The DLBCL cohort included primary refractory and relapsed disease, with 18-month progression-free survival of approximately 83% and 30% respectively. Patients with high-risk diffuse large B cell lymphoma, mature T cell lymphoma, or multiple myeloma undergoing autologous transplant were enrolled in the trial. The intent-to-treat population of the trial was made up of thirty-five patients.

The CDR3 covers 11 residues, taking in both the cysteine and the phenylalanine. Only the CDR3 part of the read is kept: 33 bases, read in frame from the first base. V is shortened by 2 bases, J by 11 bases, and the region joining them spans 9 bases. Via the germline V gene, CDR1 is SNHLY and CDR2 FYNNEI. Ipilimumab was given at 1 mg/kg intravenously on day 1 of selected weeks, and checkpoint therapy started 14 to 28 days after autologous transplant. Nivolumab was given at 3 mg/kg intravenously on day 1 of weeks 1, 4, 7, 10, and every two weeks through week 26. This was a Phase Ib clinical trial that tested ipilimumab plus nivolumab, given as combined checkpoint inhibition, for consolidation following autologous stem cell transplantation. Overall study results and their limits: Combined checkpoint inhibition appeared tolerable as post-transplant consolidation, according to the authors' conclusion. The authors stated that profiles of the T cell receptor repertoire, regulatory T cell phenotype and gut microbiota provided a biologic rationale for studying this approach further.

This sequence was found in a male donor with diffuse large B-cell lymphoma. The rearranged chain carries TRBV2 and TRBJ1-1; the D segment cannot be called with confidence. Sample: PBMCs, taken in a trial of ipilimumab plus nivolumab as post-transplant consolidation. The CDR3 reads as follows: CASSEQLGAFF. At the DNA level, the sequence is TGTGCCAGCAGTGAACAACTCGGCGCTTTCTTT. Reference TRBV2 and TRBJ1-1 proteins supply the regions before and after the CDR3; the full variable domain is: EPEVTQTPSHQVTQMGQEVILRCVPISNHLYFYWYRQILGQKVEFLVSFYNNEISEKSEIFDDQFSVERPDGSNFTLKIRSTKLEDSAMYFCASSEQLGAFFGQGTRLTVV.